The clone carrying this T cell receptor (beta chain) was counted between two and nine times. What it binds is not known. At the Johns Hopkins FTIC core, DNA taken from cultured CD4+ T cells was sequenced by way of the Oncomine TCR Beta short-read assay. Genomic DNA was extracted from cultured CD4+ T cells. Using its own MiXCR run on the PCR reads, TCRdb lists one record per CDR3 protein. This table has about 8,000 distinct CDR3 sequences, approximately 40% appearing once. The data were obtained in a study of vaccination and CD4 T cells after COVID-19. Study summary: The convalescents included six males and four females, and among them two were Hispanic while seven were Caucasian. Findings of the study overall: It was observed that, in convalescent patients, a median around 88% of reactive clones arose only post-vaccination.

V dropped 5 bases and J dropped 6 bases, with 11 bases sitting between them. The CDR3 contains 13 residues. CDR1 and CDR2 from the germline V gene are SNHLY and FYNNEI. Treatment in this sample: approximately 9-day PBMC culture with coronavirus spike peptide pools or control peptides (ViraFEST assay). Researchers collected the unexposed donor's CD4+ T cells before the COVID-19 pandemic (2011-2018). The V call is TRBV2, the J call TRBJ1-5; D remains ambiguous. The sample taken for sequencing was CD4+ T cells from blood, cultured in vitro. The sequence derives from a human donor in good health. Here the CDR3 DNA reads TGTGCCAGCAGTATTCAGATTTTTCAGCCCCAGCATTTT. Translating it yields CASSIQIFQPQHF.